Below, 3 T cell receptor beta chains from the same sample are listed, as sequenced in a study of blood T cells in healthy people across ages. With a J-beta primer mix and a sample-barcoded 5' primer, a second PCR ran roughly 7 to 11 cycles. TCRdb re-called the 5' RACE reads with MiXCR, one entry per CDR3 protein. The sample lists some 1,000,000 distinct CDR3 sequences, about 25% seen once, with 0.65% to 0.75% in the top ten. The same specimen was also included in a second study, on T cells of mothers and their children.

Sequenced: blood. The source of these receptors is a girl aged 2 to 10 in good health.

This clonotype was counted between two and nine times. This chain links TRBV20-1 with TRBJ2-1, with D tentatively TRBD1 (6 bases). The CDR3 covers 11 residues. V was trimmed by 1 base and J by 12 bases, leaving 10 bases between them. Germline lookup yields CDR1 DFQATT and CDR2 SNEGSKA (reference sequence). The CDR3 nucleotides are TGCAGTGCTAGAGGGGGCAGGGGGCAGTTCTTC. Protein sequence: CSARGGRGQFF.

This clonotype was observed a few times. This chain joins TRBV29-1 and TRBJ1-2, with 9 bases matching TRBD1. In germline, CDR1 is SQVTM, CDR2 ANQGSEA. The CDR3 consists of 12 residues. J gave up 6 bases and V 7 bases, and 6 bases lay outside the gene matches. CDR3 residues: CSGIQGADGYTF. The CDR3 DNA follows: TGCAGCGGGATACAGGGGGCCGATGGCTACACCTTC.

Comment on this clonotype: The CDR3 ends on some other residue instead of the conserved phenylalanine or tryptophan, so this is likely a read error. The chain couples TRBV12-3 or TRBV12-4 to TRBJ2-3; D not certain. The CDR3 has 13 residues. The ends were cut back, 1 base at V and 4 bases at J, with 6 bases in the middle. In nucleotides, the CDR3 is TGTGCCAGCAGTTTAGAAGGAGCAGATACGCAGTATTCT. Translated: CASSLEGADTQYS.